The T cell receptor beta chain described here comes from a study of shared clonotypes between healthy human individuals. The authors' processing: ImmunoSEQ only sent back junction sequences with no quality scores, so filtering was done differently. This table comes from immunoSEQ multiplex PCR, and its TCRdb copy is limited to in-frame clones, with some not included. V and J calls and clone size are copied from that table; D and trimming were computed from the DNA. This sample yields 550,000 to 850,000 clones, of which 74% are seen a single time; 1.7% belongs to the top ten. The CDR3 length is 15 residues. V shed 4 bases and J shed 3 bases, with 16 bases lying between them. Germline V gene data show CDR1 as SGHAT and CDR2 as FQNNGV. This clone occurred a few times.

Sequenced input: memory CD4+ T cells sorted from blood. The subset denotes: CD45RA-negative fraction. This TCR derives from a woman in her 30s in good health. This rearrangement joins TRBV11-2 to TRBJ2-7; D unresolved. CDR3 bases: TGTGCCAGCAGCTCCACCCGGTCCCAACACTACGAGCAGTACTTC. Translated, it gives CASSSTRSQHYEQYF.